The clone carrying this T cell receptor beta chain was counted at least ten times. Its specificity is not known. The data are from a study of early T cells in non-severe SARS-CoV-2 infection. Across the whole study: Sequencing used unsorted whole-blood bulk RNA, so chains lack pairing.

Individual cDNA molecules received unique molecular identifiers during library preparation. MiXCR, run by TCRdb on the 5' RACE reads, gives a single entry per CDR3 protein. This sample has some 60,000 distinct CDR3 sequences, with roughly 13% found just once. Study conclusions and caveats: Sequences matched to VDJdb favored anti-spike CD8 responses, while private and CD4 specificities were missed.

CDR1 GTSNPN and CDR2 SVGIG come from the germline V gene (reference sequence). V lost 3 bases and J lost 8, with 13 bases in between. The CDR3 runs to 12 residues. V is TRBV30 and J is TRBJ1-1, with D maybe TRBD1 (6 bases). Sequenced input: whole blood. The receptor was derived from an adult who was a healthcare worker with PCR-confirmed SARS-CoV-2 infection or an uninfected control (not recorded which). The CDR3 DNA reads as TGTGCCTGGAGAGGGGTCACAGGGGAAGCTTTCTTT. It translates to CAWRGVTGEAFF.